Each of the 30 T cell receptor beta chains below was sequenced from the same sample in a study of cytomegalovirus exposure and HLA in healthy donors. The PCR employed 60 Vbeta primers together with 13 Jbeta primers. Profiling relied on immunoSEQ multiplex PCR, and the TCRdb table lists in-frame clones only, not all of them. The data show about 180,000 clones, approximately 80% seen once. Material for sequencing was PBMCs. These receptors came from a woman between 50 and 59 years old in good health and CMV-seronegative.

This chain connects TRBV5-1 to TRBJ2-7, with 10 nucleotides matching TRBD2. Per germline, CDR1 SGHRS and CDR2 YFSETQ. Trimming cost V 4 bases and J 5 bases; bases outside gene matches: 0. CDR3 length equals 12 residues. CDR3 in DNA: TGCGCCAGCAGCCTAGCGGGAGACGAGCAGTACTTC. Its protein product is CASSLAGDEQYF.

The chain recombines TRBV5-1 with TRBJ2-1; weak D call: TRBD2 (5 bases). Trimming cost V 4 bases and J 0 bases, with 14 bases left between them. There are 16 residues in the CDR3. Germline values: CDR1 SGHRS, CDR2 YFSETQ. CDR3 in amino acids: CASSEGASGSYNEQFF. The CDR3 nucleotides read TGCGCCAGCAGCGAGGGAGCGAGTGGCTCCTACAATGAGCAGTTCTTC.

This chain joins TRBV2 and TRBJ1-1, with D possibly TRBD1 on 6 matching bases. CDR1 and CDR2 (germline): SNHLY, FYNNEI. V dropped 5 bases and J dropped 6 bases, with 7 bases sitting between them. The CDR3 extends over 11 amino acids. The CDR3 sequence is CASSWGPEAFF. CDR3 in DNA: TGTGCCAGCAGTTGGGGGCCTGAAGCTTTCTTT.

The chain uses TRBV19 and TRBJ2-7; 7 bases agree with TRBD1. The CDR3 is made up of 13 amino acids. V shed 1 base, J shed 3 bases, and the junction held 0 bases outside the gene matches. Germline V lookup: CDR1 LNHDA, CDR2 SQIVND (reference sequence). CDR3 coding DNA: TGTGCCAGTAGTATAGCAGGGGGCTACGAGCAGTACTTC. This encodes CASSIAGGYEQYF.

Details on this clone: The sample contains more than one DNA sequence encoding this CDR3. The chain joins TRBV28 to TRBJ2-7; 11 bases align to TRBD2. Germline V gives CDR1 MDHEN, CDR2 SYDVKM. J lost 0 bases, V lost 5 bases, and 0 bases had no gene match. The CDR3 extends over 14 amino acids. The CDR3 coding sequence is TGTGCCAGCAGTCTAGCGGGAGGCTCCTACGAGCAGTACTTC. It encodes CASSLAGGSYEQYF. Filled out from reference TRBV28 and TRBJ2-7, the complete variable domain reads DVKVTQSSRYLVKRTGEKVFLECVQDMDHENMFWYRQDPGLGLRLIYFSYDVKMKEKGDIPEGYSVSREKKERFSLILESASTNQTSMYLCASSLAGGSYEQYFGPGTRLTVT.

CDR3 residues: CASRRTGGIEAFF. For the CDR3, the DNA is TGCGCCAGCAGGCGGACAGGGGGCATTGAAGCTTTCTTT. The V call is TRBV5-1, the J call TRBJ1-1; 11 nucleotides agree with TRBD1. The trim removed 5 bases at V and 7 bases at J, leaving 4 bases unmatched. The CDR3 has 13 amino acids. Germline CDR1 reads SGHRS; CDR2 reads YFSETQ. Full variable domain (rest looked up from reference TRBV5-1 and TRBJ1-1): KAGVTQTPRYLIKTRGQQVTLSCSPISGHRSVSWYQQTPGQGLQFLFEYFSETQRNKGNFPGRFSGRQFSNSRSEMNVSTLELGDSALYLCASRRTGGIEAFFGQGTRLTVV.

This clone was detected only a few times. The V and J genes are TRBV2 and TRBJ2-5; D remains ambiguous. V lost 5 bases and J lost 4, with 17 bases in between. In germline, CDR1 is SNHLY, CDR2 FYNNEI. CDR3 length: 15 residues. CDR3 region: CASSPEEYLGETQYF. The CDR3 region has the DNA TGTGCCAGCAGTCCCGAGGAGTACTTAGGAGAGACCCAGTACTTC. Together with reference TRBV2 and TRBJ2-5, the CDR3 gives the full variable domain: EPEVTQTPSHQVTQMGQEVILRCVPISNHLYFYWYRQILGQKVEFLVSFYNNEISEKSEIFDDQFSVERPDGSNFTLKIRSTKLEDSAMYFCASSPEEYLGETQYFGPGTRLLVL.

The chain is built from TRBV4-3 and TRBJ2-1; D is perhaps TRBD1 (6 bases). This CDR3 has 18 residues. CDR1 LGHNA and CDR2 YSLEER come from the germline V gene. Trimming stripped 1 base from V and 2 bases from J, with 18 bases between. The CDR3 protein is CASSQGWTGTFTYNEQFF. The DNA of the CDR3 is TGCGCCAGCAGCCAAGGGTGGACCGGGACATTCACCTACAATGAGCAGTTCTTC.

This clone was seen only a few times. V gene TRBV5-4 combines with J gene TRBJ1-2; D might be TRBD1 (6 bases). Germline V gene data show CDR1 as SGHNT and CDR2 as YYREEE (reference sequence). The CDR3 consists of 16 residues. The V gene lost 4 bases and the J gene lost 0 bases, with 16 bases spanning the gap. This CDR3 is CASSVQGWVANYGYTF. CDR3 DNA sequence: TGTGCCAGCAGCGTACAGGGTTGGGTCGCTAACTATGGCTACACCTTC.

This clone was seen only once. The chain uses TRBV4-3 and TRBJ2-5, with a possible D match to TRBD2 (5 bases). V dropped 1 base and J dropped 5 bases, with 11 bases sitting between them. Germline CDR1 is LGHNA and CDR2 is YSLEER. The CDR3 runs to 14 residues. In DNA form, the CDR3 reads TGCGCCAGCAGCCAAGTCCTAGCTGTGGAGACCCAGTACTTC. This encodes CASSQVLAVETQYF.

This clone was picked up one time. This sequence joins TRBV2 and TRBJ2-2; no firm D call. The CDR3 totals 12 residues. CDR1 and CDR2 (germline): SNHLY, FYNNEI. V lost 11 bases and J lost 6, with 13 bases in between. CDR3 bases: TGTGCCGGAAACCTAGTCCCCGGGGAGCTGTTTTTT. Amino acid sequence: CAGNLVPGELFF.

V usage is TRBV4-3 and J usage is TRBJ1-4, with 8 nucleotides matching TRBD1. J lost 5 bases, V lost 4 bases, and 21 bases had no gene match. This CDR3 contains 20 residues. Germline CDR1 and CDR2: LGHNA and YSLEER. The CDR3 protein is CASSRLTLTGAAGTNEKLFF. In DNA, the CDR3 is TGCGCCAGCAGCCGCCTTACTTTGACAGGGGCCGCGGGTACAAATGAAAAACTGTTTTTT.

The V gene is TRBV7-2, the J gene TRBJ2-7, with 8 bases identical to TRBD2. The V gene's germline CDR1 is SGHTA and CDR2 FQGNSA. V lost 6 bases, J lost 0 bases, and 7 bases stayed unmatched. The CDR3 is made up of 15 amino acids. The CDR3 nucleotides read TGTGCCAGCAGTTTGCGCGGGGGGAGCTCCTACGAGCAGTACTTC. As protein: CASSLRGGSSYEQYF.

With regard to this clone: The sample contains more than one DNA sequence encoding this CDR3. The gene calls are TRBV27 and TRBJ2-7; 9 bases align to TRBD1. Germline assignment: CDR1 MNHEY and CDR2 SMNVEV (reference sequence). V lost 5 bases to trimming and J lost 1 base; unmatched junction nucleotides: 6. The CDR3 spans 15 residues. Here the CDR3 DNA reads TGTGCCAGCAGTCCAGGACAGGGGTGGTCCTACGAGCAGTACTTC. It codes for CASSPGQGWSYEQYF.

The rearrangement joins TRBV10-1 to TRBJ2-2; D gene unclear. The germline CDR1 and CDR2 sequences are WNHNN and SYGVQD (reference sequence). This CDR3 is built from 14 residues. Trimming shortened V by 6 bases and J by 0 bases, and 8 bases separated the two germline ends. This chain's CDR3 is CASREIANTGELFF. The CDR3 DNA reads TGCGCCAGCAGAGAGATCGCGAACACCGGGGAGCTGTTTTTT.

The chain links TRBV10-3 to TRBJ2-2; the match to TRBD2 covers 7 bases. CDR1 and CDR2 from the germline V gene are ENHRY and SYGVKD. V lost 8 bases to trimming and J lost 4 bases; unmatched junction nucleotides: 7. The CDR3 contains 14 residues. The CDR3 DNA follows: TGTGCCATCGGGGCGGGGGTAGTCACCGGGGAGCTGTTTTTT. Its translation is CAIGAGVVTGELFF.

The chain is built from TRBV2 and TRBJ2-7; TRBD2 matches 11 bases. Looked up from germline, CDR1 is SNHLY and CDR2 is FYNNEI. The CDR3 is 14 amino acids. The V and J ends lost 6 bases and 4 bases, in that order; junction bases with no gene match: 5. This chain's CDR3 is CASSGTSGIYEQYF. The CDR3 DNA is TGTGCCAGCAGCGGGACTAGCGGTATATACGAGCAGTACTTC.

This clone was seen a few times. This chain uses TRBV11-2 with TRBJ2-7, with D possibly being TRBD1 (6 bases). This CDR3 is 14 amino acids long. V gave up 8 bases and J gave up 6 bases, with 20 bases separating them. Germline-derived CDR1 and CDR2 are SGHAT and FQNNGV. As DNA, the CDR3 is TGTGCCAGCGTCCTTGGCGCAGGGGCCCGCGAGCAGTACTTC. Translating it yields CASVLGAGAREQYF.

The chain carries TRBV7-6 and TRBJ2-2; 9 nucleotides match TRBD2. The ends lost 5 bases at V and 3 bases at J; junction bases unmatched: 10. Germline CDR1 and CDR2: SGHVS and FNYEAQ. The CDR3 is 17 amino acids. The CDR3 loop reads CASSQPGGRGYTGELFF. CDR3 coding DNA: TGTGCCAGCAGCCAGCCGGGCGGGAGGGGGTACACCGGGGAGCTGTTTTTT.

The genes are TRBV6-1 and TRBJ2-5, with TRBD1 matching 7 bases. The end of the DNA is better explained by TRBJ2-7, so the J call may be wrong. The CDR3 is 13 amino acids. Germline CDR1 and CDR2: MNHNS and SASEGT. CDR3 loop: CASSLHRGYEQYF. Written as DNA, the CDR3 is TGTGCCAGCAGTCTCCACAGGGGTTACGAGCAGTACTTC.

This rearrangement joins TRBV5-6 to TRBJ1-2; 7 bases align to TRBD1. Germline CDR1 and CDR2: SGHDT and YYEEEE. There are 16 residues in the CDR3. V lost 4 bases, J lost 1 base, and 10 bases stayed unmatched. DNA of the CDR3: TGTGCCAGCAGCACCTCCGGGACAGCAGTTAACTATGGCTACACCTTC. Encoded protein: CASSTSGTAVNYGYTF.

The V call is TRBV7-2, the J call TRBJ2-7; 11 bases are a match to TRBD1. The germline CDR1 and CDR2 sequences are SGHTA and FQGNSA. With 2 bases clipped from V and 2 bases from J, the junction kept 5 bases outside the gene matches. The CDR3 loop spans 16 amino acids. CDR3 DNA sequence: TGTGCCAGCAGCTTACGTCGGGACAGGGGGGCCTACGAGCAGTACTTC. Its translation: CASSLRRDRGAYEQYF. Filled out from reference TRBV7-2 and TRBJ2-7, the complete variable domain reads GAGVSQSPSNKVTEKGKDVELRCDPISGHTALYWYRQSLGQGLEFLIYFQGNSAPDKSGLPSDRFSAERTGGSVSTLTIQRTQQEDSAVYLCASSLRRDRGAYEQYFGPGTRLTVT.

The chain uses TRBV28 and TRBJ1-2; 8 nucleotides match TRBD1. There are 14 residues in the CDR3. CDR1 is MDHEN and CDR2 is SYDVKM in the germline V gene. V shed 7 bases, J shed 3 bases, and the junction held 7 bases outside the gene matches. The CDR3 nucleotides are TGTGCCAGCAAGGTCGAGACAGGGGACTATGGCTACACCTTC. Its translation is CASKVETGDYGYTF.

The chain links TRBV5-1 to TRBJ2-7, with D unclear. The germline V gene encodes CDR1 SGHRS and CDR2 YFSETQ. V dropped 5 bases and J dropped 0 bases, with 9 bases sitting between them. The CDR3 consists of 13 residues. CDR3 in amino acids: CASRAESSYEQYF. CDR3 nucleotides: TGCGCCAGCAGGGCGGAAAGCTCCTACGAGCAGTACTTC.

The V call is TRBV5-1, the J call TRBJ2-7; maybe TRBD1 (5 bases). The CDR3 spans 16 residues. Germline lookup yields CDR1 SGHRS and CDR2 YFSETQ. The V end was cut by 0 bases, the J end by 4 bases, with 17 bases between. DNA for the CDR3: TGCGCCAGCAGCTTGGAGTCGGCAGGGCCGACGTACGAGCAGTACTTC. Translation gives CASSLESAGPTYEQYF.

V is TRBV19 and J is TRBJ2-5; 7 bases are a match to TRBD1. Germline CDR1 reads LNHDA; CDR2 reads SQIVND (reference sequence). The CDR3 has 16 amino acids. V was pared by 5 bases and J by 5 bases, with 14 bases of the junction left unmatched. The CDR3 nucleotides are TGTGCCAGTAGTCCTCCGGACAGGTTGGGAAGGGAGACCCAGTACTTC. Its translation is CASSPPDRLGRETQYF.

The chain recombines TRBV19 with TRBJ2-7; 10 bases fit TRBD2. CDR3 length: 14 residues. The germline V gene encodes CDR1 LNHDA and CDR2 SQIVND (reference sequence). V shed 3 bases, J shed 4 bases, and the junction held 3 bases outside the gene matches. CDR3 amino acids: CASSISSGSYEQYF. In DNA, the CDR3 is TGTGCCAGTAGTATCTCTAGCGGGAGTTACGAGCAGTACTTC.

The chain recombines TRBV9 with TRBJ2-3, with D possibly TRBD1 on 6 matching bases. Germline CDR1 SGDLS, CDR2 YYNGEE. Trimming removed 4 bases from V and 3 bases from J, with 15 bases in between. The CDR3 has 15 amino acids. The CDR3 nucleotides read TGTGCCAGCAGCTTCTACAGCCAGGGGACAGATACGCAGTATTTT. Translating gives CASSFYSQGTDTQYF.

The chain employs TRBV29-1 and TRBJ2-7; no definite D call. V was clipped by 2 bases and J by 5 bases, with 7 bases between them. CDR1 is SQVTM and CDR2 is ANQGSEA in the germline V gene. This CDR3 has 11 amino acids. The CDR3 spells CSVERVNEQYF. CDR3 bases: TGCAGCGTTGAACGGGTCAACGAGCAGTACTTC.

The gene calls are TRBV5-1 and TRBJ2-3; the D gene is possibly TRBD2 (5 bases). CDR1 and CDR2 (germline): SGHRS, YFSETQ. CDR3 size: 16 residues. Trimming left V 0 bases short and J 3 bases short, with 14 bases between. CDR3: CASSLGLLEGTDTQYF. The CDR3 nucleotides are TGCGCCAGCAGCTTGGGGCTACTCGAGGGAACAGATACGCAGTATTTT.